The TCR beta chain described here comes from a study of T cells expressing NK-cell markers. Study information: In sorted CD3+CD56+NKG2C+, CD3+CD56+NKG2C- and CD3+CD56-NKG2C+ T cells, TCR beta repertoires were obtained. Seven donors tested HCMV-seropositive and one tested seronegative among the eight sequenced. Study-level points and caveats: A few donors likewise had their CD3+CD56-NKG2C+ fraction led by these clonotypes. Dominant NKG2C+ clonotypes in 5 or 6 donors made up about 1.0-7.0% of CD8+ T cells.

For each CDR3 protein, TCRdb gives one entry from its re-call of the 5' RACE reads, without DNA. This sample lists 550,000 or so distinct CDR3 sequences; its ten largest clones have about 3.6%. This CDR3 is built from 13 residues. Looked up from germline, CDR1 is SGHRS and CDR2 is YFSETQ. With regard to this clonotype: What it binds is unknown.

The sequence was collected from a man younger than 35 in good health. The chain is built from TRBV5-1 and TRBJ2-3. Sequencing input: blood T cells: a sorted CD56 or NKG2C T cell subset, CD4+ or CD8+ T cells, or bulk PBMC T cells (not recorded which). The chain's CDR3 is CASSSHYTDTQYF.